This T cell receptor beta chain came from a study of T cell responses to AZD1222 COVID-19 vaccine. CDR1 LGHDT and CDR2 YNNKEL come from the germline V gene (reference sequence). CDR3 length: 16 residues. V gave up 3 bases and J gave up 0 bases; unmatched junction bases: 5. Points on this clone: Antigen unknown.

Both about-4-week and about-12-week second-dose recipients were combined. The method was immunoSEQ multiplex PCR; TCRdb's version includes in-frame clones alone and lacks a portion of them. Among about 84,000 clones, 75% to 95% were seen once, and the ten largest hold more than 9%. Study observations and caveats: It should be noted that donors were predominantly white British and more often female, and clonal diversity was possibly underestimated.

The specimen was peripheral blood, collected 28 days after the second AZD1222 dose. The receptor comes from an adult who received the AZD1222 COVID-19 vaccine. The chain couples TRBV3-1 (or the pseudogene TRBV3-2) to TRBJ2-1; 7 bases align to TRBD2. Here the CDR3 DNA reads TGTGCCAGCAGCCATCTGGGGGGGGGCTCCTACAATGAGCAGTTCTTC. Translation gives CASSHLGGGSYNEQFF.